A selection of T cell receptor beta chains follows, all from one sample in a study of blood T cell repertoires in COVID-19. Some clones are missing from TCRdb's copy, which holds only in-frame ones; the method was immunoSEQ multiplex PCR. The sample has approximately 300,000 clones, under 90% seen once. The material sequenced was peripheral blood. Source of these receptors: a woman aged 25 to 45 with COVID-19, enrolled during active disease. Each CDR3 is given with its conserved first and last residue. A D gene is named only where the DNA matches it firmly. Only some rows state a clone size, as once, few, many or a class for expanded clones.

>.|TRBJ1-1|TRBV28|.
TGTGCCAGCAGTTTAGGGGGCGCAGGCACTGAAGCTTTCTTT
CASSLGGAGTEAFF
>.|TRBJ2-5|TRBV28|.
TGTGCCAGCAGAGAGGGTATCTATTTGCAAGAGACCCAGTACTTC
CASREGIYLQETQYF
>.|TRBJ2-3|TRBV18|.
TGTGCCAGCTCACCAGGGCCGTTTAGCACAGATACGCAGTATTTT
CASSPGPFSTDTQYF
>TRBD2|TRBJ2-5|TRBV4-2|.
TGTGCCAGCAGACTAGCGGGGGGCGAGGCCCAGTACTTC
CASRLAGGEAQYF
>.|TRBJ2-5|TRBV1|.
TGCACCAGCAGCCAACCCCGAATTAAGCGCCAGGAGACCCAGTACTTC
CTSSQPRIKRQETQYF
>TRBD2|TRBJ2-2|TRBV6-5|.
TGTGCCAGCAGCGGGGGGTCTGGGGAGCTGTTTTTT
CASSGGSGELFF
>TRBD1|TRBJ1-2|TRBV11-3|.
TGTGCCAGCAGCTTAGGCGAGACAGGGGATGGCTACACCTTC
CASSLGETGDGYTF
>.|TRBJ1-2|TRBV15|.
TGTGCCACCAGCCAAAGTCGACAGGCGGCTCGAAACTATGGCTACACCTTC
CATSQSRQAARNYGYTF
>.|TRBJ2-2|TRBV5-1|.
TGCGCCAGCAGCTTGGCAGGGGCGAACACCGGGGAGCTGTTTTTT
CASSLAGANTGELFF
>.|TRBJ2-2|TRBV24-1|.
TGTGCCACCAGTGATCGCGTCAGAGGGGGTAACACCGGGGAGCTGTTTTTT
CATSDRVRGGNTGELFF
>TRBD1|TRBJ1-3|TRBV7-2|.
TGTGCCAGCAGCAAAGGACAGGGGAGGGCTGGAAACACCATATATTTT
CASSKGQGRAGNTIYF
>TRBD2|TRBJ2-5|TRBV7-2|.
TGTGCCAGCACCGGACTAGCGGGGTATTACAACCAAGAGACCCAGTACTTC
CASTGLAGYYNQETQYF
>.|TRBJ1-3|TRBV4-1|.
TGCGCCAGCAGGGGACTGGGCTCTGGAAACACCATATATTTT
CASRGLGSGNTIYF
>.|TRBJ2-5|TRBV11-2|.
TGTGCCAGCAGCTTAGGGCTACGCGGGGTTCGTGGAGAGACCCAGTACTTC
CASSLGLRGVRGETQYF
>.|TRBJ2-2|TRBV4-3|.
TGCGCCAGCAGCCAAGTTCTAGGGGGCACCGGGGAGCTGTTTTTT
CASSQVLGGTGELFF
>TRBD2|TRBJ2-1|TRBV19|.
TGTGCCAGTAGTTATTGGCGGGGGTATAACGATGAGCAGTTCTTC
CASSYWRGYNDEQFF
>.|TRBJ1-2|TRBV24-1|.
TGTGCCACCAGTGATTTGCAGGGCTACACCTTC
CATSDLQGYTF
>TRBD1|TRBJ1-2|TRBV3-1/TRBV3-2|.
TGTGCCAGCAGCCACAGGACAGGGGATGAGGATGGCTACACCTTC
CASSHRTGDEDGYTF
>TRBD1|TRBJ2-3|TRBV2|.
TGTGCCAGCGGCGGACAGGGAACTCTCACAGATACGCAGTATTTT
CASGGQGTLTDTQYF
>.|TRBJ2-1|TRBV5-1|.
TGCGCCAGCAGCGAAACTAGCTCCAGCTCCTACAATGAGCAGTTCTTC
CASSETSSSSYNEQFF
>.|TRBJ2-1|TRBV7-6|.
TGTGCCAGCAGCTTAGTTGGGGAGTACAATGAGCAGTTCTTC
CASSLVGEYNEQFF
>TRBD1|TRBJ1-2|TRBV4-2|.
TGTGCCAGCAGCCAATGGACAGGGGGCTACTATGGCTACACCTTC
CASSQWTGGYYGYTF
>TRBD2|TRBJ2-3|TRBV11-2|.
TGTGCCAGCAGCTTACTAGGGAGGGAGGGCACAGATACGCAGTATTTT
CASSLLGREGTDTQYF
>TRBD1|TRBJ1-5|TRBV2|.
TGTGCCAGCAGTTCCGACAGGGGAGCGAGCAATCAGCCCCAGCATTTT
CASSSDRGASNQPQHF
>.|TRBJ2-2|TRBV7-7|.
TGTGCCAGCAGCTTAACCCAGGGTGGCACCGGGGAGCTGTTTTTT
CASSLTQGGTGELFF
>.|TRBJ1-2|TRBV9|once
TGTGCCAGCAGCGTAGACGGTGCGGTCGCGCGTGGCTACACCTTC
CASSVDGAVARGYTF
>.|TRBJ2-1|TRBV2|.
TGTGCCAGCAGTGTACCAGTCAGCGGGAATGAGCAGTTCTTC
CASSVPVSGNEQFF
>TRBD2|TRBJ2-7|TRBV19|.
TGTGCCAGCTCGACTAGCGGGGGGCTCTCCTACGAGCAGTACTTC
CASSTSGGLSYEQYF
>.|TRBJ2-6|TRBV10-3|.
TGTGCCATCAGTGCTGCGTCTCTCTCTGGGGCCAACGTCCTGACTTTC
CAISAASLSGANVLTF
>.|TRBJ1-6|TRBV20-1|.
TGCAGTGCTAGTTCCAGGGATAGCTCCTATAATTCACCCCTCCACTTT
CSASSRDSSYNSPLHF
>.|TRBJ1-1|TRBV16|.
TGTGCCAGCAGTCCTTCGAGGGAAGCTTTCTTT
CASSPSREAFF
>.|TRBJ2-3|TRBV24-1|.
TGTGCCACCAGCGCCAATGGCAGAGATACGCAGTATTTT
CATSANGRDTQYF
>.|TRBJ1-2|TRBV20-1|.
TGCAGTGCTGCCTTCTCAGGTGGCTACACCTTC
CSAAFSGGYTF
>.|TRBJ2-3|TRBV7-9|.
TGTGCCAGCAGCTTTCGGACAAACACAGATACGCAGTATTTT
CASSFRTNTDTQYF
>.|TRBJ1-1|TRBV19|.
TGTGCCAGTAGTCGGATAGGGGTAATTGAAGCTTTCTTT
CASSRIGVIEAFF